This is a list of T cell receptor beta chains from one sample in a study of blood T cell repertoires in COVID-19. The repertoire was sequenced with immunoSEQ multiplex PCR; TCRdb's copy has only in-frame clones and lacks some. Of 200,000 to 250,000 clones listed, over 75% are singletons. The source material was PBMCs or T cells enriched from blood (not recorded which). Receptors originate from a woman younger than 45 who had been exposed to COVID-19. CDR3s include the opening cysteine and the closing phenylalanine or tryptophan. A D gene is named only where the DNA matches it firmly. Clone size appears in some rows only: once, few, many, or a class for an expanded clone.

v_gene: TRBV15; len: 20; abundance: -; d_gene: TRBD1; j_gene: TRBJ1-4; CDR3nt: TGTGCCACCAGCAGAGAAATCCCCAACTTTCGGACAGGGTCTAATGAAAAACTGTTTTTT; CDR3aa: CATSREIPNFRTGSNEKLFF
v_gene: TRBV3-1/TRBV3-2; len: 15; abundance: once; d_gene: -; j_gene: TRBJ2-2; CDR3nt: TGTGCCAGCAGCCAAGGGTTTCGAGGCACCGGGGAGCTGTTTTTT; CDR3aa: CASSQGFRGTGELFF
v_gene: TRBV19; len: 15; abundance: -; d_gene: -; j_gene: TRBJ1-2; CDR3nt: TGTGCCAGTAGTACCGACAGGTTGATTAACTATGGCTACACCTTC; CDR3aa: CASSTDRLINYGYTF
v_gene: TRBV28; len: 17; abundance: -; d_gene: -; j_gene: TRBJ1-3; CDR3nt: TGTGCCAGCAGTCGGGCGATGGGGCGCGGATCTGGAAACACCATATATTTT; CDR3aa: CASSRAMGRGSGNTIYF
v_gene: TRBV10-1; len: 16; abundance: few; d_gene: TRBD1; j_gene: TRBJ2-2; CDR3nt: TGCGCCAGCAGTGCCCTTGGACAGGGCGGAACCGGGGAGCTGTTTTTT; CDR3aa: CASSALGQGGTGELFF
v_gene: TRBV11-2; len: 17; abundance: -; d_gene: TRBD2; j_gene: TRBJ2-3; CDR3nt: TGTGCCAGCAGCTTAATCCGACTAGCGGGAGTACTGGATACGCAGTATTTT; CDR3aa: CASSLIRLAGVLDTQYF
v_gene: TRBV13; len: 16; abundance: -; d_gene: TRBD2; j_gene: TRBJ2-1; CDR3nt: TGTGCCAGCAGCATTGTAGCGGGAGGGCCGGGCAATGAGCAGTTCTTC; CDR3aa: CASSIVAGGPGNEQFF
v_gene: TRBV6-5; len: 14; abundance: -; d_gene: -; j_gene: TRBJ2-7; CDR3nt: TGTGCCAGCACTCCTGAGACAGCTACCTACGAGCAGTACTTC; CDR3aa: CASTPETATYEQYF
v_gene: TRBV19; len: 13; abundance: -; d_gene: -; j_gene: TRBJ2-7; CDR3nt: TGTGCCAGTAGTATGAGCATCTCCTACGAGCAGTACTTC; CDR3aa: CASSMSISYEQYF
v_gene: TRBV3-1/TRBV3-2; len: 12; abundance: few; d_gene: -; j_gene: TRBJ2-7; CDR3nt: TGTGCCAGCAGGGGTGCCGGGGACGAGCAGTACTTC; CDR3aa: CASRGAGDEQYF
v_gene: TRBV6-5; len: 14; abundance: -; d_gene: TRBD1; j_gene: TRBJ1-1; CDR3nt: TGTGCCAGCAGCCGGGACAGGAGTTTGGGGGAAGCTTTCTTT; CDR3aa: CASSRDRSLGEAFF
v_gene: TRBV30; len: 15; abundance: -; d_gene: -; j_gene: TRBJ2-6; CDR3nt: TGTGCCTGGAGTCCCGGAGGCTCTGGGGCCAACGTCCTGACTTTC; CDR3aa: CAWSPGGSGANVLTF
v_gene: TRBV6-2/TRBV6-3; len: 20; abundance: -; d_gene: TRBD2; j_gene: TRBJ2-1; CDR3nt: TGTGCCAGCAGTGCCCTCTATCCGGGACTAGCGGGAGATCCCTACAATGAGCAGTTCTTC; CDR3aa: CASSALYPGLAGDPYNEQFF
v_gene: TRBV29-1; len: 15; abundance: -; d_gene: TRBD1; j_gene: TRBJ1-1; CDR3nt: TGCAGCGTTGACGAGACAGGGGGCGCGCACACTGAAGCTTTCTTT; CDR3aa: CSVDETGGAHTEAFF
v_gene: TRBV19; len: 11; abundance: -; d_gene: -; j_gene: TRBJ1-2; CDR3nt: TGTGCCAGTAGGGGCCGGTATGGCTACACCTTC; CDR3aa: CASRGRYGYTF
v_gene: TRBV15; len: 14; abundance: -; d_gene: TRBD2; j_gene: TRBJ2-7; CDR3nt: TGTGCCACCAGTCCCCTAGCGGTATCCTACGAGCAGTACTTC; CDR3aa: CATSPLAVSYEQYF
v_gene: TRBV7-8; len: 16; abundance: -; d_gene: TRBD2; j_gene: TRBJ2-3; CDR3nt: TGTGCCAGCAGCCCCCGGACTAGCCGGGGTCCAGATACGCAGTATTTT; CDR3aa: CASSPRTSRGPDTQYF
v_gene: TRBV29-1; len: 14; abundance: -; d_gene: TRBD1; j_gene: TRBJ2-5; CDR3nt: TGCAGCGCGACGACAGGGGTAGCAGGAGAGACCCAGTACTTC; CDR3aa: CSATTGVAGETQYF
v_gene: TRBV11-2; len: 15; abundance: -; d_gene: TRBD1; j_gene: TRBJ2-1; CDR3nt: TGTGCCAGCAGCTTAGGGGACAGGCCCTACAATGAGCAGTTCTTC; CDR3aa: CASSLGDRPYNEQFF
v_gene: TRBV12-5; len: 11; abundance: -; d_gene: TRBD1; j_gene: TRBJ1-2; CDR3nt: TGTGCTAGTGGCTCGGACAGGAGCTACACCTTC; CDR3aa: CASGSDRSYTF
v_gene: TRBV3-1/TRBV3-2; len: 19; abundance: -; d_gene: TRBD2; j_gene: TRBJ2-1; CDR3nt: TGTGCCAGCAGCCAAGAAACACTAGCGGGAGAAGTTTATAAGGGTGAGCAGTTCTTC; CDR3aa: CASSQETLAGEVYKGEQFF
v_gene: TRBV3-1/TRBV3-2; len: 17; abundance: -; d_gene: TRBD2; j_gene: TRBJ2-3; CDR3nt: TGTGCCAGCAGCAAAGATAGCGGGAGGGCCTTCACAGATACGCAGTATTTT; CDR3aa: CASSKDSGRAFTDTQYF
v_gene: TRBV3-1/TRBV3-2; len: 15; abundance: -; d_gene: TRBD1; j_gene: TRBJ2-1; CDR3nt: TGTGCCAGCAGCCGGAACAGGGGAGCGTACAATGAGCAGTTCTTC; CDR3aa: CASSRNRGAYNEQFF
v_gene: TRBV27; len: 14; abundance: few; d_gene: -; j_gene: TRBJ2-7; CDR3nt: TGTGCCAGCAGTTCCAGCGTCGGTCCCTACGAGCAGTACTTC; CDR3aa: CASSSSVGPYEQYF
v_gene: TRBV7-6; len: 15; abundance: -; d_gene: -; j_gene: TRBJ2-1; CDR3nt: TGTGCCAGCAGCTTAAAGGGGGACTCCTACAATGAGCAGTTCTTC; CDR3aa: CASSLKGDSYNEQFF
v_gene: TRBV4-1; len: 15; abundance: -; d_gene: -; j_gene: TRBJ1-2; CDR3nt: TGCGCCAGCAGCCCCACCCCGGGGGTTGACTATGGCTACACCTTC; CDR3aa: CASSPTPGVDYGYTF
v_gene: TRBV7-3; len: 17; abundance: -; d_gene: -; j_gene: TRBJ2-1; CDR3nt: TGTGCCAGCAGCACAGTTAGTAGCGCCGGTTCAGTCGATGAGCAGTTCTTC; CDR3aa: CASSTVSSAGSVDEQFF
v_gene: TRBV7-9; len: 12; abundance: -; d_gene: -; j_gene: TRBJ1-1; CDR3nt: TGTGCCAGCAGGATGGGACAAACTGAAGCTTTCTTT; CDR3aa: CASRMGQTEAFF
v_gene: TRBV7-9; len: 13; abundance: -; d_gene: -; j_gene: TRBJ1-1; CDR3nt: TGTGCCAGCAGCTTATCATCGGACACTGAAGCTTTCTTT; CDR3aa: CASSLSSDTEAFF
v_gene: TRBV5-1; len: 12; abundance: -; d_gene: -; j_gene: TRBJ2-7; CDR3nt: TGCGCCAGCAGAACAGAGTCCTACGAGCAGTACTTC; CDR3aa: CASRTESYEQYF
v_gene: TRBV2; len: 13; abundance: -; d_gene: -; j_gene: TRBJ2-7; CDR3nt: TGTGCCAGCAGGAAGGACAGAGTCTACGAGCAGTACTTC; CDR3aa: CASRKDRVYEQYF
v_gene: TRBV5-6; len: 16; abundance: -; d_gene: -; j_gene: TRBJ1-1; CDR3nt: TGTGCCAGCAGCTTGGATGATTGGGAGGCGAACACTGAAGCTTTCTTT; CDR3aa: CASSLDDWEANTEAFF
v_gene: TRBV9; len: 14; abundance: -; d_gene: TRBD1; j_gene: TRBJ2-7; CDR3nt: TGTGCCAGCAGCGACGGACAGGGCTCCTACGAGCAGTACTTC; CDR3aa: CASSDGQGSYEQYF
v_gene: TRBV7-9; len: 14; abundance: -; d_gene: TRBD2; j_gene: TRBJ2-1; CDR3nt: TGTGCCAGCAGCTTAGACGCACTAGCGGGTGAGCAGTTCTTC; CDR3aa: CASSLDALAGEQFF
v_gene: TRBV18; len: 14; abundance: -; d_gene: TRBD1; j_gene: TRBJ1-2; CDR3nt: TGTGCCAGCTCACCACCGAACAGGGGAGGAGGCTCCACCTTC; CDR3aa: CASSPPNRGGGSTF
v_gene: TRBV24-1; len: 14; abundance: -; d_gene: -; j_gene: TRBJ1-2; CDR3nt: TGTGCCACCAGTGATTTAGGCAGGGGATATGGCTACACCTTC; CDR3aa: CATSDLGRGYGYTF
v_gene: TRBV27; len: 14; abundance: -; d_gene: -; j_gene: TRBJ2-1; CDR3nt: TGTGCCAGTCAAAGGGCAGGGGCTTTCAATGAGCAGTTCTTC; CDR3aa: CASQRAGAFNEQFF
v_gene: TRBV5-4; len: 13; abundance: -; d_gene: -; j_gene: TRBJ2-5; CDR3nt: TGTGCCAGCAGCCGCGAGGGTTTAGAGACCCAGTACTTC; CDR3aa: CASSREGLETQYF
v_gene: TRBV21-1; len: 15; abundance: -; d_gene: -; j_gene: TRBJ2-5; CDR3nt: TGTGCCAGCAGCAAACATCTAGCGGGAGTTGAGACCCAGTACTTC; CDR3aa: CASSKHLAGVETQYF
v_gene: TRBV24-1; len: 11; abundance: -; d_gene: -; j_gene: TRBJ1-2; CDR3nt: TGTGCCACCAGTGATTCCGGACTTTACACCTTC; CDR3aa: CATSDSGLYTF
v_gene: TRBV5-8; len: 16; abundance: -; d_gene: -; j_gene: TRBJ2-7; CDR3nt: TGTGCCAGCAGCTTGGAGAAGGAGACCTTAACCTACGAGCAGTACTTC; CDR3aa: CASSLEKETLTYEQYF
v_gene: TRBV18; len: 12; abundance: -; d_gene: -; j_gene: TRBJ2-5; CDR3nt: TGTGCCAGCTCACCCGTCCAGGAGACCCAGTACTTC; CDR3aa: CASSPVQETQYF